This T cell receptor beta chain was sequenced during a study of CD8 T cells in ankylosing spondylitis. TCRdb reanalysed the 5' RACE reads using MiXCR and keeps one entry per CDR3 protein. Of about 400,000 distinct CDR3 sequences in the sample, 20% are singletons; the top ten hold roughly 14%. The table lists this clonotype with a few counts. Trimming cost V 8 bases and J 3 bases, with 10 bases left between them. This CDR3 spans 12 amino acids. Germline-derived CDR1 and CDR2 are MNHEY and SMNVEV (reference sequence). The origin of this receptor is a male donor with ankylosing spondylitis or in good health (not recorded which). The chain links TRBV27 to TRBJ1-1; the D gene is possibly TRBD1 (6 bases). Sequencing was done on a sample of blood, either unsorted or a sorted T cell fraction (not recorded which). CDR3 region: CASGGLYTEAFF. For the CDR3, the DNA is TGTGCCAGCGGGGGGCTGTACACTGAAGCTTTCTTT.